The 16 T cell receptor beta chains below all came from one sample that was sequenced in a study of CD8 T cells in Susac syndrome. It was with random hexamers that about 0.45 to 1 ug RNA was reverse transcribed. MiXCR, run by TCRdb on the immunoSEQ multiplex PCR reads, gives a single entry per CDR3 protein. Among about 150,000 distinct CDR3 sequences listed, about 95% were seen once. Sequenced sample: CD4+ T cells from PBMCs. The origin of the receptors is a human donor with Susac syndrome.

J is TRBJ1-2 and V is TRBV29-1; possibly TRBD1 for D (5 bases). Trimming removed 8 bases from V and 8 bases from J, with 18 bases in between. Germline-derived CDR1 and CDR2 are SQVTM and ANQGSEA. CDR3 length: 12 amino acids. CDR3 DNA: TGCAGCCCCATGGACGCAACAGGAGGCTACACCTTC. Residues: CSPMDATGGYTF. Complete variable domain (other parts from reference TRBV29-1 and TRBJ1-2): SAVISQKPSRDICQRGTSLTIQCQVDSQVTMMFWYRQQPGQSLTLIATANQGSEATYESGFVIDKFPISRPNLTFSTLTVSNMSPEDSSIYLCSPMDATGGYTFGSGTRLTVV.

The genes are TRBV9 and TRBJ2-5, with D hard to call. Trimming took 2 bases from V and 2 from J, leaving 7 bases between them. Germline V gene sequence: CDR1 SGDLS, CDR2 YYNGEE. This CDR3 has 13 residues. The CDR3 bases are TGTGCCAGCAGCGTTACTACGCAAGAGACCCAGTACTTC. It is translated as CASSVTTQETQYF.

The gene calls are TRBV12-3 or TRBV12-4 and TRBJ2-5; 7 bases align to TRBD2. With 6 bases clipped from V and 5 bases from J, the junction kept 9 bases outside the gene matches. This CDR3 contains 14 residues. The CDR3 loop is CASRPSGRGETQYF. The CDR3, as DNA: TGTGCCAGCAGACCTAGCGGAAGGGGCGAGACCCAGTACTTC.

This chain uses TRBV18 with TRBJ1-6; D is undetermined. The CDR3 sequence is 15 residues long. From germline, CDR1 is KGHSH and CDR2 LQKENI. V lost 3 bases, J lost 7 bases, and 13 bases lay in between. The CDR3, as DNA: TGTGCCAGCTCACCCCACCCAATCCTGAATTCACCCCTCCACTTT. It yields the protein CASSPHPILNSPLHF.

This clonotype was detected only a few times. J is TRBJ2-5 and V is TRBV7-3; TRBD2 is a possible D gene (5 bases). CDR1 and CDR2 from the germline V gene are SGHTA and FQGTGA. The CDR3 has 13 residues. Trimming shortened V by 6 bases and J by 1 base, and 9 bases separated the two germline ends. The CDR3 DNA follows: TGTGCCAGCAGTCGGGGAACCCAAGAGACCCAGTACTTC. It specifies CASSRGTQETQYF.

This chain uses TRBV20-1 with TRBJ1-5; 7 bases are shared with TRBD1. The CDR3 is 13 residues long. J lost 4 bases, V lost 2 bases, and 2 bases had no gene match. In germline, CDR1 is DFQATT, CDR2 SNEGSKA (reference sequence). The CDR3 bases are TGCAGTGCTAGACGGGACAGTAATCAGCCCCAGCATTTT. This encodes CSARRDSNQPQHF.

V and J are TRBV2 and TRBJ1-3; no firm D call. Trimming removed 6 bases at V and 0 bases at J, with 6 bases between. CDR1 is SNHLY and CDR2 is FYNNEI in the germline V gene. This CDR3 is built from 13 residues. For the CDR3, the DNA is TGTGCCAGCAGCGCGACCTCTGGAAACACCATATATTTT. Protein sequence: CASSATSGNTIYF.

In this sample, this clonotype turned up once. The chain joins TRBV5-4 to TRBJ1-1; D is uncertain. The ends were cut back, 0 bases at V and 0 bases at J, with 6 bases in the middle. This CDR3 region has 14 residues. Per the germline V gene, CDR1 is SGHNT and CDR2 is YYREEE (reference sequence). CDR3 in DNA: TGTGCCAGCAGCTTGGGCATGGTGAACACTGAAGCTTTCTTT. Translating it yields CASSLGMVNTEAFF.

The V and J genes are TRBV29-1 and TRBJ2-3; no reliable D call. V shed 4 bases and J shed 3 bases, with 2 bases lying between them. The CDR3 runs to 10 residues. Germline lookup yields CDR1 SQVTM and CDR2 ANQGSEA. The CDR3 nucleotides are TGCAGCGTTGTTACAGATACGCAGTATTTT. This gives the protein CSVVTDTQYF.

In DNA, the CDR3 is TGTGCCAGCAGTTCTAGCGGAGCCTATGGCTACACCTTC. It is translated as CASSSSGAYGYTF. The V and J genes are TRBV12-3 or TRBV12-4 and TRBJ1-2; D uncertain. The V and J ends lost 4 bases and 4 bases respectively, with 10 bases between them. This CDR3 has 13 amino acids.

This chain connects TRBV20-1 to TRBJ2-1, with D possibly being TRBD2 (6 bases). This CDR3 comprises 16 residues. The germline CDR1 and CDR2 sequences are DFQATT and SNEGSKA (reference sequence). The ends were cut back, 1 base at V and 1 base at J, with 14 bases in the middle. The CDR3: CSARGPGLPSYNEQFF. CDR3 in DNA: TGCAGTGCTAGAGGCCCGGGACTGCCGTCCTACAATGAGCAGTTCTTC.

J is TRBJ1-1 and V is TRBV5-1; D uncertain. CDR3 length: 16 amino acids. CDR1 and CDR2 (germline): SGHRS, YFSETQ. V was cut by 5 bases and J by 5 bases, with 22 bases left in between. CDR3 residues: CASSFGTADVGTEAFF. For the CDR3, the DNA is TGCGCCAGCAGTTTCGGTACTGCGGATGTGGGGACTGAAGCTTTCTTT.

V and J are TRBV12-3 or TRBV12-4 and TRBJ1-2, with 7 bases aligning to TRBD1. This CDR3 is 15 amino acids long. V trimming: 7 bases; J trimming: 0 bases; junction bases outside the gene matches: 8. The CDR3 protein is CASTLTGLANYGYTF. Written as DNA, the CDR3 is TGTGCCAGCACCTTGACAGGGTTAGCTAACTATGGCTACACCTTC.

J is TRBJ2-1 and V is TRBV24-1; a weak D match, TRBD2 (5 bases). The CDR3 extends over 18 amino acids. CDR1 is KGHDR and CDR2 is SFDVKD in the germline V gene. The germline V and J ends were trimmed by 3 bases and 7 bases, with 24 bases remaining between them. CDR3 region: CATSDMSRGPTSGNEQFF. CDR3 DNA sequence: TGTGCCACCAGTGATATGTCACGCGGGCCTACATCGGGGAATGAGCAGTTCTTC.

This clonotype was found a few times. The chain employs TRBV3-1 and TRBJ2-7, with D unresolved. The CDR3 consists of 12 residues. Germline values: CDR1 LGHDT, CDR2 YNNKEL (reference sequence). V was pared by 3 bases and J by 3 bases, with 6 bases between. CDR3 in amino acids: CASSQADYEQYF. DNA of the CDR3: TGTGCCAGCAGCCAGGCGGACTACGAGCAGTACTTC.

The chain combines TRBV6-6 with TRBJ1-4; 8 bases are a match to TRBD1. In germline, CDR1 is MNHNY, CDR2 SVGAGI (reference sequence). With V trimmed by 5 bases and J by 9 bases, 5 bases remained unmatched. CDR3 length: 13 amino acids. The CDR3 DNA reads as TGTGCCAGCAGTCGCGGACAGGGTAAAAAACTGTTTTTT. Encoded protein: CASSRGQGKKLFF.